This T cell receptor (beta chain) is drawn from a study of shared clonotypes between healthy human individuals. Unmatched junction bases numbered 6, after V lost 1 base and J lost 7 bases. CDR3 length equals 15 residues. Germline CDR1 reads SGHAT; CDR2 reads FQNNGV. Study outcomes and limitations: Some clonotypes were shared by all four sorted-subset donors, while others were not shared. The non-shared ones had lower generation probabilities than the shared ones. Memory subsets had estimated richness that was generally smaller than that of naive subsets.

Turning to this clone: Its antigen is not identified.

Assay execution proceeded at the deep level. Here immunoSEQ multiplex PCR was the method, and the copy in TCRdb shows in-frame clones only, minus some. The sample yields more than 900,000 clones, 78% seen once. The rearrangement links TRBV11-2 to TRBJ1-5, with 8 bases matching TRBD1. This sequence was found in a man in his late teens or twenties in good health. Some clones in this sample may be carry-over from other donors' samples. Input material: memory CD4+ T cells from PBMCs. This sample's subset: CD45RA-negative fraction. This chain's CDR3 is CASSLGTGFGQPQHF. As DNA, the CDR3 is TGTGCCAGCAGCTTAGGGACAGGGTTTGGGCAGCCCCAGCATTTT.